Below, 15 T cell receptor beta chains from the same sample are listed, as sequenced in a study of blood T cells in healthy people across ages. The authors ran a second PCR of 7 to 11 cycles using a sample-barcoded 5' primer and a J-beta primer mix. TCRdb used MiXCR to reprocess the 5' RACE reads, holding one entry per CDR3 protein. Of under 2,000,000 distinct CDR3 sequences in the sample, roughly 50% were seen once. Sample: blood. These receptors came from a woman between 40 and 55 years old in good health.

CDR3 residues: CASSLLLAGGDEQFF. CDR3 DNA: TGTGCCAGCAGCTTACTCCTAGCGGGGGGTGATGAGCAGTTCTTC. The chain carries TRBV7-9 and TRBJ2-1; the match to TRBD2 covers 11 bases. V lost 2 bases to trimming and J lost 8 bases; unmatched junction nucleotides: 5. The CDR3 spans 15 residues. CDR1 is SEHNR and CDR2 is FQNEAQ in the germline V gene (reference sequence).

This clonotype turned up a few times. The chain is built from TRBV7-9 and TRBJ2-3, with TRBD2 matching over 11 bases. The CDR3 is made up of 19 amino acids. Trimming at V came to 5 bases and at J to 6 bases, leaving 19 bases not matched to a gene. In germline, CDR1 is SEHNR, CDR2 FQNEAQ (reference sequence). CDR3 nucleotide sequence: TGTGCCAGCAGCAAGAAGACCCCGGGACTAGCGGTCGTCGTGGATACGCAGTATTTT. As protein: CASSKKTPGLAVVVDTQYF.

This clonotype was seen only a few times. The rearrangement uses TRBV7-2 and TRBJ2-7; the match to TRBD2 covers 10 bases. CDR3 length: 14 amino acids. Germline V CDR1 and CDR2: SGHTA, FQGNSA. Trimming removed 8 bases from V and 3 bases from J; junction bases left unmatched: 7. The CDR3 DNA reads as TGTGCCAGCCAGAGGCCTAGCGGGGGCTACGAGCAGTACTTC. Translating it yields CASQRPSGGYEQYF. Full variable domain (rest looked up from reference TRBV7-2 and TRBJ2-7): GAGVSQSPSNKVTEKGKDVELRCDPISGHTALYWYRQSLGQGLEFLIYFQGNSAPDKSGLPSDRFSAERTGGSVSTLTIQRTQQEDSAVYLCASQRPSGGYEQYFGPGTRLTVT.

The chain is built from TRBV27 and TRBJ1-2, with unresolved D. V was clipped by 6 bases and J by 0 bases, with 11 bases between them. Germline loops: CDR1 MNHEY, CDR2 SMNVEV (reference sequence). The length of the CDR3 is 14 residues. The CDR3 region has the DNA TGTGCCAGCAGGAAGGGCCCCGCTAACTATGGCTACACCTTC. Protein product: CASRKGPANYGYTF.

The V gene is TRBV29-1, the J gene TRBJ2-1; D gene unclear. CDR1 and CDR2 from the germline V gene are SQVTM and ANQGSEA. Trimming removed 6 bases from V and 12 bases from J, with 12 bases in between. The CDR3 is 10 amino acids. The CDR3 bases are TGCAGCGTGCACGACCTGGCGCAGTTCTTC. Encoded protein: CSVHDLAQFF.

This CDR3 reads CSVGGREGSETQYF. The CDR3 DNA reads TGCAGCGTTGGGGGGCGGGAAGGTTCAGAGACCCAGTACTTC. The V and J genes are TRBV29-1 and TRBJ2-5, with D possibly called TRBD1 or TRBD2 (6 bases each). Germline values: CDR1 SQVTM, CDR2 ANQGSEA. The CDR3 runs 14 residues. Between the trimmed V and J ends, which lost 4 bases and 4 bases, there was a span of 16 bases.

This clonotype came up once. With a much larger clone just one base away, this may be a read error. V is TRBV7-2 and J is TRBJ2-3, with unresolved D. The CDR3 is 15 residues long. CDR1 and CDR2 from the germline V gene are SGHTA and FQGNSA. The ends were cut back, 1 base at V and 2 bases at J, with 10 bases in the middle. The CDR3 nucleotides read TGTGCCAGCAGCTTAGAGGTACTATCCACAGATACGCAGTATTTT. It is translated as CASSLEVLSTDTQYF.

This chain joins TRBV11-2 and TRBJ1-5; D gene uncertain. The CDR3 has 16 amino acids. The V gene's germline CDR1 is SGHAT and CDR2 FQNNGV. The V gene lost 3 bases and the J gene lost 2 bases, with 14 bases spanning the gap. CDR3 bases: TGTGCCAGCAGCTTGAGCCCAGATCGCGGCAATCAGCCCCAGCATTTT. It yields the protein CASSLSPDRGNQPQHF.

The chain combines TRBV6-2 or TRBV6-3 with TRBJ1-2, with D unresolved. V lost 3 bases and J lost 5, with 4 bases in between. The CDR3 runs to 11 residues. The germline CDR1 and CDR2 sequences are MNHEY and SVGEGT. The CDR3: CASSYIYGYTF. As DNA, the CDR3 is TGTGCCAGCAGTTATATTTATGGCTACACCTTC.

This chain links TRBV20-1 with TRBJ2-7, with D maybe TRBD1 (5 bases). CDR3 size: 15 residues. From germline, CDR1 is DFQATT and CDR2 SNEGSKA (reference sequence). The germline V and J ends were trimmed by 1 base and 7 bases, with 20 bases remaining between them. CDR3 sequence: CSARGGRASYNEQYF. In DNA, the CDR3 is TGCAGTGCTAGAGGGGGCAGGGCCTCCTACAATGAGCAGTACTTC.

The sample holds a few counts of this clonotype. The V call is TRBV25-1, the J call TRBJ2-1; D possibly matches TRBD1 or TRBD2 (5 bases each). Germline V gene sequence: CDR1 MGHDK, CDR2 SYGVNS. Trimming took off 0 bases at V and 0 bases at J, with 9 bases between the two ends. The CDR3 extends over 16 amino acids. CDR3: CASSEYRDGSYNEQFF. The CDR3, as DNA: TGTGCCAGCAGTGAATATAGGGACGGCTCCTACAATGAGCAGTTCTTC.

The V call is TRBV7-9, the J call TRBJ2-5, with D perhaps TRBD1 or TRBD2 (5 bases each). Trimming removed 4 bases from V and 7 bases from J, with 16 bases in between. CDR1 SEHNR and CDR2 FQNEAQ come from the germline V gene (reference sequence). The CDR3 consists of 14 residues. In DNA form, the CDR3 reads TGTGCCAGCAGCTACCCACCCGAGAGGGGGACCCAGTACTTC. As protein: CASSYPPERGTQYF.

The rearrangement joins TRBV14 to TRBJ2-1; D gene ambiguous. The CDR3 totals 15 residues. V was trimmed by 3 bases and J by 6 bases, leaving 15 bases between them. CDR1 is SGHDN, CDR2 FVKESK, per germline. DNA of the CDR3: TGTGCCAGCAGCCACCTTTCTGGGTCCGGCAATGAGCAGTTCTTC. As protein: CASSHLSGSGNEQFF.

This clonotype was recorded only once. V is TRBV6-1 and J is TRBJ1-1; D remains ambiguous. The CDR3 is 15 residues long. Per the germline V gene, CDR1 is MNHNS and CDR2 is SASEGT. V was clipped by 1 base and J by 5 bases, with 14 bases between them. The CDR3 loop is CASSEERADRTEAFF. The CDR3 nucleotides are TGTGCCAGCAGTGAAGAAAGGGCCGATAGGACTGAAGCTTTCTTT.

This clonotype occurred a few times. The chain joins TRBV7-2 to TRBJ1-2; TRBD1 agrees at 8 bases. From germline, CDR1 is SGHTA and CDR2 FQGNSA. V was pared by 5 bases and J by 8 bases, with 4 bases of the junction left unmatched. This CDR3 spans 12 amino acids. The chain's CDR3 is CASSPTGEGYTF. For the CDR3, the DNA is TGTGCCAGCAGCCCGACAGGGGAAGGCTACACCTTC.